This T cell receptor (beta chain) was sequenced in a study of control samples from healthy donors and cancer patients (dated by TCRdb to about 2020). In the case of this clone: This receptor's antigen is unknown. No much larger clone exists at a distance of one base, and base qualities are not known.

Library preparation employed the immunoSEQ multiplex PCR assay. TCRdb holds this immuneACCESS table with in-frame rearrangements only. Some clones are missing; in checked studies, unresolved V genes explain under half, and the rest has no known cause. This sample lists 25,000 to 35,000 clones; 79% were detected once. The ten largest make up under 25% of the sample. Input material: PBMCs. The receptor comes from a man aged 55-75 years with head and neck cancer.

The encoded CDR3 is CASSQFGVLHYGYTF. The DNA is as follows: TGTGCCAGCAGCCAATTCGGGGTATTGCACTATGGCTACACCTTC. This chain joins TRBV16 to TRBJ1-2, with an unclear D gene assignment. From a lookup of the germline V gene, CDR1 and CDR2 are KGHSY and FQNENV. The CDR3 contains 15 residues, cysteine and phenylalanine counted. Only the CDR3 part of the read is kept: 45 bases, read in frame from the first base. Relative to germline, V is 1 base shorter and J is 3 bases shorter, with 12 bases between their ends.